What follows are 2 T cell receptor beta chains derived from one specimen sequenced in a study of blood T cell repertoires in COVID-19. Data came from immunoSEQ multiplex PCR; TCRdb stores just in-frame clones and leaves some out. The sample contains approximately 250,000 clones, over 75% of which appear only once. The material sequenced was PBMCs or T cells enriched from blood (not recorded which). All receptors derive from a woman between 35 and 50 years old who had been exposed to COVID-19.

The genes are TRBV19 and TRBJ1-1; tentatively, D is TRBD1 (6 bases). Trimming stripped 2 bases from V and 3 bases from J, with 13 bases between. This CDR3 has 15 residues. Germline V CDR1 and CDR2: LNHDA, SQIVND (reference sequence). The DNA of the CDR3 is TGTGCCAGTAGTATATGGGGGGGGCATGACACTGAAGCTTTCTTT. Translating it yields CASSIWGGHDTEAFF.

J is TRBJ2-5 and V is TRBV6-1; D remains unclear. The CDR3 extends over 14 amino acids. V lost 3 bases and J lost 1, with 9 bases in between. Germline values: CDR1 MNHNS, CDR2 SASEGT. CDR3 residues: CASSDSIGQETQYF. The CDR3 DNA is TGTGCCAGCAGTGACAGTATTGGCCAAGAGACCCAGTACTTC.